A single sample gave rise to the 18 T cell receptor beta chains below, sequenced in a study of T cell responses to AZD1222 COVID-19 vaccine. Clones were read by immunoSEQ multiplex PCR, and TCRdb kept only the in-frame ones, dropping some. This repertoire shows 150,000 or so clones, about nine tenths found once; its top ten account for more than 0.9%. The sequencing used peripheral blood, collected 28 days after the second AZD1222 dose. The receptors were sampled from an adult who received the AZD1222 COVID-19 vaccine.

V gene TRBV7-9 combines with J gene TRBJ2-5, with D perhaps TRBD1 (5 bases). The germline V and J ends were trimmed by 2 bases and 5 bases, with 21 bases remaining between them. Germline assignment: CDR1 SEHNR and CDR2 FQNEAQ (reference sequence). The length of the CDR3 is 17 residues. The CDR3 protein is CASSLWGAPGRRETQYF. In DNA form, the CDR3 reads TGTGCCAGCAGCTTATGGGGCGCCCCGGGCCGCCGGGAGACCCAGTACTTC.

This chain connects TRBV28 to TRBJ2-2, with D possibly being TRBD2 (6 bases). From germline, CDR1 is MDHEN and CDR2 SYDVKM. Trimming shortened V by 6 bases and J by 6 bases, and 11 bases separated the two germline ends. The CDR3 runs 13 residues. CDR3 DNA: TGTGCCAGCAGCAAGTGGGGGGCCGGGGAGCTGTTTTTT. This translates into CASSKWGAGELFF.

CDR3 sequence reads: CASSLSGQLAYEQYF. For the CDR3, the DNA is TGTGCCAGCAGCTTATCCGGACAGCTAGCCTACGAGCAGTACTTC. The chain carries TRBV7-2 and TRBJ2-7, with TRBD1 as a possible D gene (6 bases). This CDR3 contains 15 residues. Germline CDR1 is SGHTA and CDR2 is FQGNSA. The V and J ends lost 2 bases and 2 bases respectively, with 13 bases between them.

In this sample, this clone turned up once. The chain uses TRBV28 and TRBJ1-2; 9 positions agree with TRBD1. The CDR3 extends over 16 amino acids. The germline V gene encodes CDR1 MDHEN and CDR2 SYDVKM. The J segment lost 4 bases and the V segment lost 5 bases, leaving 11 bases of the junction unmatched. The CDR3 DNA is TGTGCCAGCAGTAAAACCGGGACAGGGACGGTCTATGGCTACACCTTC. Amino acids: CASSKTGTGTVYGYTF.

V gene TRBV18 combines with J gene TRBJ2-2; D is possibly TRBD1 (6 bases). V was cut by 0 bases and J by 4 bases, with 15 bases left in between. CDR1 and CDR2 from the germline V gene are KGHSH and LQKENI. The CDR3 is made up of 17 amino acids. The CDR3 reads CASSPPSRGKGTGELFF. CDR3 sequence (DNA): TGTGCCAGCTCACCACCATCGAGGGGGAAGGGCACCGGGGAGCTGTTTTTT.

This sequence joins TRBV15 and TRBJ1-5; possibly TRBD1 for D (5 bases). Trimming pared 0 bases from V and 5 bases from J, leaving 11 bases between. Per the germline V gene, CDR1 is LNHNV and CDR2 is YYDKDF (reference sequence). The CDR3 sequence is 15 residues long. The CDR3 reads CATSRDGGLDQPQHF. The CDR3 region has the DNA TGTGCCACCAGCAGAGATGGGGGTCTCGATCAGCCCCAGCATTTT.

The rearrangement links TRBV19 to TRBJ1-1; D is undetermined. Germline loops: CDR1 LNHDA, CDR2 SQIVND (reference sequence). The CDR3 is 15 residues long. V was trimmed by 4 bases and J by 0 bases, leaving 12 bases between them. CDR3 bases: TGTGCCAGTAGTAGGTTTGGGAGAATGAACACTGAAGCTTTCTTT. Translation gives CASSRFGRMNTEAFF. Full variable domain (remainder filled in from reference TRBV19 and TRBJ1-1): DGGITQSPKYLFRKEGQNVTLSCEQNLNHDAMYWYRQDPGQGLRLIYYSQIVNDFQKGDIAEGYSVSREKKESFPLTVTSAQKNPTAFYLCASSRFGRMNTEAFFGQGTRLTVV.

The chain recombines TRBV7-9 with TRBJ2-3; 12 bases line up with TRBD1. The junction had 8 bases not matched to a gene; V was cut back by 1 base and J by 6 bases. The germline CDR1 and CDR2 sequences are SEHNR and FQNEAQ (reference sequence). The CDR3 sequence is 17 residues long. The CDR3 DNA is TGTGCCAGCAGCTTAGACCCCGGGACAGGGGGCTCGGATACGCAGTATTTT. Translation gives CASSLDPGTGGSDTQYF.

The V and J genes are TRBV6-4 and TRBJ2-3; perhaps TRBD1 as D (6 bases). V lost 6 bases to trimming and J lost 0 bases, with 10 bases between them. The CDR3 runs to 14 residues. The germline CDR1 and CDR2 sequences are MRHNA and SNTAGT. The CDR3 DNA is TGTGCCAGCAGCCTAGGACAGAGCACAGATACGCAGTATTTT. Translating it yields CASSLGQSTDTQYF.

The chain employs TRBV7-2 and TRBJ1-3, with D hard to call. Germline values: CDR1 SGHTA, CDR2 FQGNSA. The CDR3 covers 15 residues. V was trimmed by 3 bases and J by 0 bases, leaving 9 bases between them. CDR3: CASSFVPNSGNTIYF. DNA of the CDR3: TGTGCCAGCAGCTTCGTCCCCAACTCTGGAAACACCATATATTTT.

CDR3 DNA sequence: TGTGCCACCAGACAGGCAGGGGATGAAAAACTGTTTTTT. Protein product: CATRQAGDEKLFF. The J gene is TRBJ1-4, the V gene TRBV10-3; D may be TRBD1 (6 bases). The length of the CDR3 is 13 residues. Germline CDR1 and CDR2: ENHRY and SYGVKD. Trimming removed 10 bases from V and 6 bases from J, with 15 bases in between.

The chain combines TRBV12-3 or TRBV12-4 with TRBJ1-2; 8 positions agree with TRBD1. V shed 4 bases and J 8 bases; nucleotides not matched to a gene: 6. This CDR3 comprises 13 residues. CDR3 sequence reads: CASSSTGTGGYTF. CDR3 DNA sequence: TGTGCCAGCAGTTCAACCGGGACAGGCGGCTACACCTTC.

The J gene is TRBJ2-5, the V gene TRBV24-1; tentative D call: TRBD2 (5 bases). V lost 1 base and J 5 bases, leaving 13 bases between the germline ends. This CDR3 contains 15 residues. The V gene's germline CDR1 is KGHDR and CDR2 SFDVKD. For the CDR3, the DNA is TGTGCCACCAGTGATTTTCCATCGGAGCGGGAGACCCAGTACTTC. This sequence encodes CATSDFPSERETQYF.

J is TRBJ1-6 and V is TRBV27; D is undetermined. The CDR3 is 12 residues long. Between the trimmed V and J ends, which lost 8 bases and 7 bases, there was a span of 9 bases. CDR1 and CDR2 (germline): MNHEY, SMNVEV (reference sequence). The DNA of the CDR3 is TGTGCCAGCGGGTTACTAAATTCACCCCTCCACTTT. Amino acids: CASGLLNSPLHF.

The chain couples TRBV27 to TRBJ1-2; 9 bases agree with TRBD1. V was pared by 6 bases and J by 8 bases, with 10 bases of the junction left unmatched. CDR1 and CDR2 from the germline V gene are MNHEY and SMNVEV (reference sequence). The CDR3 covers 14 residues. The CDR3 sequence: CASRGTGLLWGYTF. CDR3 nucleotides: TGTGCCAGCAGAGGGACAGGGCTACTATGGGGCTACACCTTC.

This chain links TRBV6-5 with TRBJ1-1; D is ambiguous. The germline gives CDR1 MNHEY, CDR2 SVGAGI. The length of the CDR3 is 12 residues. V lost 10 bases and J lost 1, with 10 bases in between. As DNA, the CDR3 is TGTGCCATCTACGAAGGGAACACTGAAGCTTTCTTT. It encodes CAIYEGNTEAFF.

This rearrangement joins TRBV29-1 to TRBJ2-2; D might be TRBD1 or TRBD2, each matching 6 bases. The germline V and J ends were trimmed by 7 bases and 7 bases, with 19 bases remaining between them. CDR3 length equals 14 residues. Germline CDR1 reads SQVTM; CDR2 reads ANQGSEA. CDR3: CSADRGPGRGELFF. Written as DNA, the CDR3 is TGCAGCGCGGACCGGGGGCCGGGACGCGGGGAGCTGTTTTTT.

As concerns this clone: The same CDR3 arises from other DNA sequences in this sample as well. The genes are TRBV9 and TRBJ2-7; D is possibly TRBD2 (7 bases). CDR1 SGDLS and CDR2 YYNGEE come from the germline V gene. V was cut by 4 bases and J by 5 bases, with 16 bases left in between. This CDR3 region has 14 residues. This CDR3 reads CASSPGGGAHEQYF. The CDR3, as DNA: TGTGCCAGCAGCCCAGGAGGGGGGGCCCACGAGCAGTACTTC.